Following are 14 T cell receptor beta chains from one sample sequenced in a study of monozygotic twins with inflammatory bowel disease. TCRdb derives one entry per CDR3 protein from the 5' RACE reads, leaving out DNA. The data include approximately 400,000 distinct CDR3 sequences; the top ten clones carry approximately 2.4%. Sequencing was carried out using blood. The receptors shown here come from a human donor with ulcerative colitis or Crohn's disease, or a healthy co-twin of an affected twin (not recorded which).

The chain links TRBV12-3 or TRBV12-4 to TRBJ2-1. This CDR3 is built from 11 residues. The chain's CDR3 is CASSSFDEQFF.

The genes are TRBV5-1 and TRBJ2-5. This CDR3 has 14 amino acids. The V gene's germline CDR1 is SGHRS and CDR2 YFSETQ. The CDR3 loop reads CASSGWTVQETQYF.

The CDR3 sequence is CSAPRGNSPLHF. The chain employs TRBV20-1 and TRBJ1-6; without DNA, the TCRdb call of TRBD1 cannot be checked. The length of the CDR3 is 12 residues. Germline CDR1 reads DFQATT; CDR2 reads SNEGSKA (reference sequence).

This chain connects TRBV20-1 to TRBJ2-3. The CDR3 has 14 residues. Germline V gene sequence: CDR1 DFQATT, CDR2 SNEGSKA (reference sequence). CDR3 loop: CSARSPENTDTQYF.

V is TRBV7-2 and J is TRBJ2-6. This CDR3 is built from 15 residues. Germline values: CDR1 SGHTA, CDR2 FQGNSA. The chain's CDR3 is CASSAQGTGANVLTF.

This chain uses TRBV7-2 with TRBJ1-1; TCRdb names TRBD1, which stays unverified in the absence of DNA. Germline V gives CDR1 SGHTA, CDR2 FQGNSA. The CDR3 runs to 15 residues. CDR3 protein: CASSVQQGGGTEAFF. Full variable domain (remainder filled in from reference TRBV7-2 and TRBJ1-1): GAGVSQSPSNKVTEKGKDVELRCDPISGHTALYWYRQSLGQGLEFLIYFQGNSAPDKSGLPSDRFSAERTGGSVSTLTIQRTQQEDSAVYLCASSVQQGGGTEAFFGQGTRLTVV.

This chain connects TRBV27 to TRBJ1-2. The CDR3 runs 13 residues. Germline V CDR1 and CDR2: MNHEY, SMNVEV (reference sequence). CDR3: CASSRAANYGYTF.

The CDR3 reads CASSPRREKIYEQYF. The chain recombines TRBV3-1 with TRBJ2-7; checking the TCRdb D call of TRBD2 is not possible without DNA. This CDR3 contains 15 residues. CDR1 LGHDT and CDR2 YNNKEL come from the germline V gene (reference sequence).

CDR3 sequence: CAISARGDTGELFF. The V and J genes are TRBV10-3 and TRBJ2-2; TCRdb's D call, TRBD2, is unchecked because there is no DNA. Germline values: CDR1 ENHRY, CDR2 SYGVKD. The CDR3 covers 14 residues.

J is TRBJ2-1 and V is TRBV20-1. This CDR3 is 13 amino acids long. CDR1 is DFQATT and CDR2 is SNEGSKA in the germline V gene (reference sequence). The CDR3: CSACRDLYNEQFF.

The chain recombines TRBV6-5 with TRBJ1-1; with no DNA, the TCRdb D assignment of TRBD1 cannot be verified. CDR1 MNHEY and CDR2 SVGAGI come from the germline V gene. The length of the CDR3 is 16 residues. CDR3 protein: CASSYSLGLRDTEAFF.

This chain joins TRBV3-1 and TRBJ2-2. The germline CDR1 and CDR2 sequences are LGHDT and YNNKEL (reference sequence). CDR3 length: 11 residues. This CDR3 reads CASSQPGELFF.

The chain carries TRBV18 and TRBJ2-5. Germline loops: CDR1 KGHSH, CDR2 LQKENI. The CDR3 contains 13 residues. This chain's CDR3 is CASSPRSQETQYF.

The chain couples TRBV4-1 to TRBJ2-3. Germline CDR1 and CDR2: MGHRA and YSYEKL. The CDR3 has 19 residues. The CDR3 loop is CASSQFLLSDGSSTDTQYF.